This T cell receptor beta chain was retrieved from a study of blood T cells in healthy people across ages. V lost 0 bases and J 7 bases, leaving 6 bases between the germline ends. This CDR3 contains 13 residues. Germline V gives CDR1 LNHNV, CDR2 YYDKDF (reference sequence). General study points: Significant beta diversity loss was already apparent by age 40, declining roughly linearly.

The use of a sample-barcoded 5' primer and a J-beta primer mix characterized a second PCR of roughly 6 to 11 cycles. TCRdb analysed the 5' RACE reads with MiXCR anew, one entry per CDR3 protein. The sample lists approximately 800,000 distinct CDR3 sequences; roughly 24% were seen once. Only a few counts were recorded for this clonotype. What it recognizes is unknown. The data also belong to a second study, concerning T cells of mothers and their children. That report adds: Study donors consisted of a few healthy Caucasian mothers and their six children. In related and unrelated pairs alike, thymic selection shapes TCR recombination output, with inherited differences minor.

The sequencing sample was made of blood. The genes are TRBV15 and TRBJ1-4; D remains unclear. The sequence was obtained from a boy under 18 in good health. CDR3 sequence: CATSRDPGEKLFF. The CDR3 DNA follows: TGTGCCACCAGCAGAGATCCGGGTGAAAAACTGTTTTTT.